The T cell receptor beta chain described here comes from a study of blood T cells in healthy people across ages. Study as a whole: About one barcoded beta molecule per two T cells came from capture by template switching. Findings and caveats of the study: Older age went with lower TCR beta diversity per million T cells, in a roughly linear way.

From germline, CDR1 is MGHDK and CDR2 SYGVNS. V dropped 7 bases and J dropped 5 bases, with 17 bases sitting between them. This CDR3 contains 14 residues. Donors ranged from 6 to 90 years old and were healthy Caucasians in Russia. At least 6 million PBMCs were isolated per sample. Remarks on this clonotype: Antigen: not known.

Sample-barcoded 5' priming and a J-beta primer mix drove a second PCR of 7 to 11 cycles. TCRdb used MiXCR to reprocess the 5' RACE reads, holding one entry per CDR3 protein. The sample contains about 680,000 distinct CDR3 sequences, 49% of which appear only once. The clonotype originates from a woman between 55 and 75 years old in good health. The sequenced sample was blood. V is TRBV25-1 and J is TRBJ2-5, with D possibly being TRBD2 (5 bases). The CDR3 region is CASTRNTGWETQYF. The CDR3 region has the DNA TGTGCCAGCACTCGAAACACGGGGTGGGAGACCCAGTACTTC.